This T cell receptor beta chain appears in the sequencing data of a study of T cell repertoires in cytomegalovirus infection. Overall study results and limits: In two of eight donors, the top clonotype was HLA-C-restricted CMV-specific.

This clonotype was recorded a few times. Its specificity is unknown. TCRdb re-derived calls from the reads in MiXCR, one entry per CDR3 protein. The sample includes about 920,000 distinct CDR3 sequences, about 33% seen only once; the top ten take about an eighth. The V gene lost 4 bases and the J gene lost 0 bases, with 10 bases spanning the gap. The V gene's germline CDR1 is MNHEY and CDR2 SMNVEV (reference sequence). This CDR3 region has 15 residues. The material was cultured CD8+ T cells from PBMCs, obtained from culture after CMV antigen stimulation. The rearrangement links TRBV27 to TRBJ1-5, with TRBD1 as a possible D gene (5 bases). This TCR was sampled from a human donor in good health (CMV status not recorded). Some clones in this sample may be carry-over from other donors' samples. The CDR3 bases are TGTGCCAGCAGTTCGGACAACTATAGCAATCAGCCCCAGCATTTT. This codes for CASSSDNYSNQPQHF.